Only one count was recorded for the clone carrying this T cell receptor beta chain. The antigen is not known. The germline V gene encodes CDR1 LGHDT and CDR2 YNNKEL (reference sequence). This CDR3 spans 14 amino acids. After removal of 5 bases from V and 7 bases from J, the junction contained 6 bases not matched to a gene. The sample belongs to a study of T cell responses to AZD1222 COVID-19 vaccine. Study-wide findings and caveats: Reportedly, nearly half of unique spike TCRs recognized epitopes outside B.1.351/B.1.1.7 mutations.

The table came from immunoSEQ multiplex PCR; TCRdb's copy has only in-frame clones and leaves some out. Here the sample spans 130,000 to 150,000 clones, approximately 94% being singletons. The specimen comprised peripheral blood, sampled on day 0 of AZD1222 vaccination. The chain recombines TRBV3-1 (or the pseudogene TRBV3-2) with TRBJ2-3, with 10 bases lining up with TRBD2. This TCR was sampled from an adult in good health. The CDR3 reads CASSDSGGANTQYF. DNA for the CDR3: TGTGCCAGCAGCGACAGCGGGGGGGCAAATACGCAGTATTTT.